This T cell receptor beta chain was sequenced during a study of cytomegalovirus exposure and HLA in healthy donors. The PCR had 60 Vbeta and 13 Jbeta primers. Sequencing was performed with immunoSEQ multiplex PCR; in TCRdb, only in-frame clones are kept and a portion is missing. Here the sample spans 150,000 to 180,000 clones, under 85% being singletons. The CDR3 has 13 amino acids. Germline V lookup: CDR1 KGHSH, CDR2 LQKENI. With V trimmed by 3 bases and J by 5 bases, 2 bases remained unmatched. The chain recombines TRBV18 with TRBJ2-7; 9 bases align to TRBD1. The clonotype originates from a man between 18 and 35 years old in good health and CMV-seronegative. The specimen was PBMCs. The CDR3 sequence is CASSPDRGDEQYF. In nucleotides, the CDR3 is TGTGCCAGCTCACCGGACAGGGGAGACGAGCAGTACTTC.